One sample yielded the 28 T cell receptor beta chains listed below, sequenced in a study of technical replicates of blood from several donors. The data were produced by immunoSEQ multiplex PCR, yet TCRdb's version contains in-frame clones alone and is incomplete. Among 95,000 to 100,000 clones listed, nearly 96% were seen once. The sample taken for sequencing was T cells isolated from PBMCs. The receptors were sampled from a human donor in good health.

The chain combines TRBV7-9 with TRBJ2-1; 10 nucleotides agree with TRBD2. V was clipped by 1 base and J by 7 bases; unmatched bases: 4. CDR3 size: 15 residues. The V gene's germline CDR1 is SEHNR and CDR2 FQNEAQ (reference sequence). The CDR3 spells CASSLEAGGPNEQFF. The CDR3 bases are TGTGCCAGCAGCTTAGAAGCGGGGGGGCCTAATGAGCAGTTCTTC.

This rearrangement joins TRBV11-3 to TRBJ2-7; tentatively, D is TRBD2 (5 bases). Trimming took 5 bases from V and 4 from J, leaving 18 bases between them. From germline, CDR1 is SGHNT and CDR2 YENEEA. The CDR3 consists of 15 residues. The CDR3 bases are TGTGCCAGCAGCCCCTTTCGGGGATTGGGGTACGAGCAGTACTTC. Its translation is CASSPFRGLGYEQYF.

The rearrangement joins TRBV11-3 to TRBJ1-1, with 8 positions matching TRBD1. The germline V gene encodes CDR1 SGHNT and CDR2 YENEEA. This CDR3 is built from 13 residues. J gave up 2 bases and V 5 bases, and 1 base lay outside the gene matches. The CDR3: CASSPGGNTEAFF. The DNA of the CDR3 is TGTGCCAGCAGCCCAGGGGGCAACACTGAAGCTTTCTTT.

The chain recombines TRBV19 with TRBJ2-1; 9 bases align to TRBD1. The CDR3 length is 14 residues. Germline loops: CDR1 LNHDA, CDR2 SQIVND (reference sequence). The ends lost 5 bases at V and 9 bases at J; junction bases unmatched: 8. The DNA for the CDR3 is TGTGCCAGTAGTCCTACAACAGGGGGCCGTGAGCAGTTCTTC. Encoded protein: CASSPTTGGREQFF.

This chain connects TRBV10-3 to TRBJ2-7; 14 bases map to TRBD2. This CDR3 is built from 17 residues. The germline V gene encodes CDR1 ENHRY and CDR2 SYGVKD. After removal of 2 bases from V and 4 bases from J, the junction contained 7 bases not matched to a gene. The CDR3 nucleotides read TGTGCCATCAGTGAGGGGGGACTAGCGGGAGTAGAATACGAGCAGTACTTC. Amino acids: CAISEGGLAGVEYEQYF.

The chain carries TRBV11-1 and TRBJ2-2; D gene ambiguous. The length of the CDR3 is 12 residues. Germline assignment: CDR1 SGHAT and CDR2 FQDESV (reference sequence). The DNA of the CDR3 is TGTGCGGAGTCGGCGAACACCGGGGAGCTGTTTTTT. Translation: CAESANTGELFF.

V usage is TRBV6-5 and J usage is TRBJ2-7, with D possibly TRBD1 on 5 matching bases. V lost 5 bases to trimming and J lost 6 bases, with 14 bases between them. The germline CDR1 and CDR2 sequences are MNHEY and SVGAGI. The CDR3 extends over 13 amino acids. Here the CDR3 DNA reads TGTGCCAGCAGTAGGACAACAGTAACCGAGCAGTACTTC. Amino acid sequence: CASSRTTVTEQYF.

This rearrangement joins TRBV6-5 to TRBJ1-1; no clear D gene. The CDR3 has 12 amino acids. CDR1 MNHEY and CDR2 SVGAGI come from the germline V gene. V was clipped by 6 bases and J by 7 bases, with 12 bases between them. The CDR3 is CASSSGRIEAFF. In nucleotides, the CDR3 is TGTGCCAGCAGCAGCGGACGGATTGAAGCTTTCTTT.

This rearrangement joins TRBV21-1 to TRBJ1-5. TRBV21-1 is a listed pseudogene. The CDR3 sequence is 20 residues long. The CDR3, as DNA: TGTGCCAGCACCCCTAGGAGGTACAGGGCTAAAGCGAGATGGGGGGGACCCCAGCATTTT. Amino acid sequence: CASTPRRYRAKARWGGPQHF.

V gene TRBV13 combines with J gene TRBJ2-1; D might be TRBD2 (7 bases). The CDR3 spans 15 residues. The germline V gene encodes CDR1 PRHDT and CDR2 FYEKMQ (reference sequence). The V end lost 3 bases, the J end lost 5 bases, and 14 bases lay between the germline ends. CDR3 protein: CASSLIRGANNEQFF. The CDR3, as DNA: TGTGCCAGCAGCTTGATACGGGGGGCTAACAATGAGCAGTTCTTC.

In this sample, this clone turned up once. This chain uses TRBV7-2 with TRBJ1-4; 11 bases match TRBD1. The CDR3 extends over 15 amino acids. Germline CDR1 and CDR2: SGHTA and FQGNSA. With V trimmed by 5 bases and J by 7 bases, 6 bases remained unmatched. The CDR3 DNA reads as TGTGCCAGCAGCCTAAGGGACAGGGGGACTGAAAAACTGTTTTTT. Translated, it gives CASSLRDRGTEKLFF.

This clone was detected once. This sequence joins TRBV19 and TRBJ2-3; 9 positions match TRBD2. The CDR3 runs 14 residues. Germline CDR1 is LNHDA and CDR2 is SQIVND (reference sequence). V trimming: 5 bases; J trimming: 2 bases; junction bases outside the gene matches: 2. In DNA form, the CDR3 reads TGTGCCAGTAGTTCTAGCGGGACCACAGATACGCAGTATTTT. Translating gives CASSSSGTTDTQYF.

The genes are TRBV9 and TRBJ2-1; no clear D gene. Germline assignment: CDR1 SGDLS and CDR2 YYNGEE. The CDR3 covers 15 residues. Trimming cost V 4 bases and J 7 bases, with 18 bases left between them. The CDR3 reads CASSPGLGFPNEQFF. CDR3 DNA sequence: TGTGCCAGCAGCCCAGGTTTGGGTTTCCCTAATGAGCAGTTCTTC.

The sample holds one count of this clone. The chain employs TRBV14 and TRBJ2-3, with 7 bases lining up with TRBD2. The V segment lost 4 bases and the J segment 6 bases; nucleotides outside the gene matches: 13. This CDR3 is 16 amino acids long. CDR1 SGHDN and CDR2 FVKESK come from the germline V gene. The CDR3 bases are TGTGCCAGCAGCCGAGAACTAGCGCGAAGACTGGATACGCAGTATTTT. Translation: CASSRELARRLDTQYF.

In nucleotides, the CDR3 is TGTGCCAGCTACTCACTAGCGGGGGGGCCCGAGCCCACAGATACGCAGTATTTT. Translated: CASYSLAGGPEPTDTQYF. The chain uses TRBV18 and TRBJ2-3, with 13 positions matching TRBD2. From germline, CDR1 is KGHSH and CDR2 LQKENI. The V segment lost 7 bases and the J segment 2 bases; nucleotides outside the gene matches: 12. This CDR3 has 18 amino acids.

The chain combines TRBV7-9 with TRBJ1-4; 7 bases align to TRBD1. The junction had 5 bases not matched to a gene; V was cut back by 2 bases and J by 8 bases. There are 14 residues in the CDR3. Germline V gives CDR1 SEHNR, CDR2 FQNEAQ (reference sequence). CDR3 in DNA: TGTGCCAGCAGCTTACGACAGGGTGGGGAAAAACTGTTTTTT. Protein sequence: CASSLRQGGEKLFF.

The V gene is TRBV6-5, the J gene TRBJ1-4; the D gene is possibly TRBD1 (6 bases). The V gene's germline CDR1 is MNHEY and CDR2 SVGAGI. V shed 6 bases and J shed 2 bases, with 13 bases lying between them. The CDR3 has 15 amino acids. The CDR3 loop is CASRFTGYTNEKLFF. Written as DNA, the CDR3 is TGTGCCAGCAGATTCACAGGGTATACTAATGAAAAACTGTTTTTT.

CDR3 nucleotide sequence: TGTGCCAGCAGCTTACTGCTAGGTGCTGAAGCTTTCTTT. Amino acids: CASSLLLGAEAFF. The rearrangement links TRBV7-6 to TRBJ1-1; no clear D. There are 13 residues in the CDR3. Looked up from germline, CDR1 is SGHVS and CDR2 is FNYEAQ. Trimming took off 2 bases at V and 6 bases at J, with 10 bases between the two ends.

The J gene is TRBJ2-7, the V gene TRBV5-1, with 15 bases identical to TRBD2. Trimming at V came to 2 bases and at J to 7 bases, leaving 10 bases not matched to a gene. Germline CDR1 reads SGHRS; CDR2 reads YFSETQ. This CDR3 contains 17 residues. The CDR3 region has the DNA TGCGCCAGCAGCTTTCGCGGGACTAGCGGGAGGTTATATGAGCAGTACTTC. Its translation: CASSFRGTSGRLYEQYF.

This chain connects TRBV4-1 to TRBJ2-7; D gene unclear. V lost 1 base to trimming and J lost 2 bases, with 9 bases between them. The CDR3 is 14 residues long. Per germline, CDR1 MGHRA and CDR2 YSYEKL. CDR3 nucleotides: TGCGCCAGCAGCCAAGGGAAAGGAGCCTACGAGCAGTACTTC. Protein sequence: CASSQGKGAYEQYF.

The V call is TRBV28, the J call TRBJ1-2, with 10 bases lining up with TRBD1. Germline lookup yields CDR1 MDHEN and CDR2 SYDVKM. V was pared by 5 bases and J by 0 bases, with 6 bases of the junction left unmatched. The length of the CDR3 is 16 residues. CDR3: CASSNPGTGANYGYTF. CDR3 in DNA: TGTGCCAGCAGTAACCCCGGGACAGGGGCTAACTATGGCTACACCTTC.

The J gene is TRBJ2-7, the V gene TRBV18, with D unclear. The CDR3 covers 14 residues. CDR1 and CDR2 (germline): KGHSH, LQKENI. The ends were cut back, 6 bases at V and 2 bases at J, with 14 bases in the middle. CDR3: CASSLLDGAYEQYF. The CDR3 DNA reads as TGTGCCAGCTCCCTTCTTGACGGAGCCTACGAGCAGTACTTC.

The chain combines TRBV5-1 with TRBJ1-1; perhaps TRBD1 as D (6 bases). V lost 3 bases and J lost 2, with 11 bases in between. The germline CDR1 and CDR2 sequences are SGHRS and YFSETQ. CDR3 length: 14 amino acids. The CDR3 DNA reads TGCGCCAGCAGCTCTGGACAGCTCAACACTGAAGCTTTCTTT. Translation: CASSSGQLNTEAFF.

The V gene is TRBV6-6, the J gene TRBJ2-1, with TRBD2 as a possible D gene (6 bases). The V gene's germline CDR1 is MNHNY and CDR2 SVGAGI (reference sequence). The germline V and J ends were trimmed by 10 bases and 4 bases, with 20 bases remaining between them. This CDR3 is built from 15 residues. In nucleotides, the CDR3 is TGTGCCACCGGGACCGCGGGGATGGCTTACAATGAGCAGTTCTTC. It is translated as CATGTAGMAYNEQFF.

The chain employs TRBV6-1 and TRBJ1-2; 8 positions match TRBD1. The CDR3 runs to 14 residues. CDR1 is MNHNS, CDR2 SASEGT, per germline. V shed 6 bases and J 8 bases; nucleotides not matched to a gene: 11. In DNA form, the CDR3 reads TGTGCCAGCAGGACCGTGGACAGGGAGCAAGGCTACACCTTC. This sequence encodes CASRTVDREQGYTF.

CDR3 sequence (DNA): TGTGCCAGCAGCCAAGGGGACAACCCAAACTCCTACGAGCAGTACTTC. It encodes CASSQGDNPNSYEQYF. V is TRBV4-2 and J is TRBJ2-7; a weak D match, TRBD1 (6 bases). The V end was cut by 1 base, the J end by 0 bases, with 13 bases between. The CDR3 extends over 16 amino acids. Germline loops: CDR1 LGHNA, CDR2 YNFKEQ.

The J gene is TRBJ1-3, the V gene TRBV6-5, with D hard to call. V lost 5 bases to trimming and J lost 5 bases, with 13 bases between them. This CDR3 has 14 amino acids. Germline V gene lookup returns CDR1 MNHEY and CDR2 SVGAGI. The CDR3 protein is CASSPMRVRNTIYF. The CDR3 region has the DNA TGTGCCAGCAGTCCGATGCGGGTGAGAAACACCATATATTTT.

The gene calls are TRBV6-1 and TRBJ1-5, with a tentative D call TRBD1 (5 bases). Germline lookup yields CDR1 MNHNS and CDR2 SASEGT. V lost 7 bases and J 3 bases, leaving 16 bases between the germline ends. The CDR3 length is 15 residues. Here the CDR3 reads CASNTIDSINQPQHF. DNA for the CDR3: TGTGCCAGCAATACGATTGACAGCATCAATCAGCCCCAGCATTTT.